This T cell receptor beta chain was captured by sequencing in a study of blood T cell repertoires in COVID-19. Study-level information: Samples of COVID-19 (acute and convalescent) were obtained from the United States, Italy and Spain. T cells, B-cell-depleted T cells, or PBMCs provided the cDNA or gDNA that served as material.

Original processing notes: Amplification of reference gene primers provided the estimated nucleated cell counts. The method was immunoSEQ multiplex PCR; TCRdb's version includes in-frame clones alone and lacks a portion of them. Clonal size and the V and J genes are those of that table, whereas D and trimming came from the DNA. The sample has 200,000 to 250,000 clones; under 90% are singletons. This CDR3 is 14 amino acids long. Looked up from germline, CDR1 is LNHDA and CDR2 is SQIVND (reference sequence). Trimming took 4 bases from V and 2 from J; bases not matched to a gene: 4. The chain uses TRBV19 and TRBJ2-5, with 7 bases matching TRBD2. Source material: peripheral blood. The sequence came from an elderly woman with active or convalescent COVID-19. The CDR3 bases are TGTGCCAGTAGTACACCGGGACTACAAGAGACCCAGTACTTC. Translation gives CASSTPGLQETQYF.